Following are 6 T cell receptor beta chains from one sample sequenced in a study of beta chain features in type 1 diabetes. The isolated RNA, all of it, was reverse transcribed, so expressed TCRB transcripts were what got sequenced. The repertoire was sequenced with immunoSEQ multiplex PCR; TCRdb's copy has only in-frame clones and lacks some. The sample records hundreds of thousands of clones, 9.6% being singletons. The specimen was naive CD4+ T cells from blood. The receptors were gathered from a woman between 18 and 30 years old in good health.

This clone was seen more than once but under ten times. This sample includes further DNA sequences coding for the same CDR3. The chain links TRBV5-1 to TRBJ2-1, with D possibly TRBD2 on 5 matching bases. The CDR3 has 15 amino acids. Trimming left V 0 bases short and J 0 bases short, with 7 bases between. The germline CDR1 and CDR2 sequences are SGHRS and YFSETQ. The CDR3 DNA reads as TGCGCCAGCAGCTTGGAGCGGAGCTCCTACAATGAGCAGTTCTTC. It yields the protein CASSLERSSYNEQFF. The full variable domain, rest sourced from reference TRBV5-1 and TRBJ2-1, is KAGVTQTPRYLIKTRGQQVTLSCSPISGHRSVSWYQQTPGQGLQFLFEYFSETQRNKGNFPGRFSGRQFSNSRSEMNVSTLELGDSALYLCASSLERSSYNEQFFGPGTRLTVL.

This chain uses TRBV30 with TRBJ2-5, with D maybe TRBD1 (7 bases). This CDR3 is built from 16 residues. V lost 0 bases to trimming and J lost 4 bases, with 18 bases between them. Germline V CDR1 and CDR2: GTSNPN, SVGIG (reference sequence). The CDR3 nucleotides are TGTGCCTGGAGTGTTTTCAGGGGGGCGCAGGGAGAGACCCAGTACTTC. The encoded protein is CAWSVFRGAQGETQYF.

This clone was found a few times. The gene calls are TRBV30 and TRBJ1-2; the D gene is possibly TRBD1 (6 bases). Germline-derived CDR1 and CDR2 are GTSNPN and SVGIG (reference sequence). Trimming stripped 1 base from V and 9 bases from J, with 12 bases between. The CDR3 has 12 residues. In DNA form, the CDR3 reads TGTGCCTGGAGTGCCACCAGGGGCCGCTACACCTTC. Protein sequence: CAWSATRGRYTF.

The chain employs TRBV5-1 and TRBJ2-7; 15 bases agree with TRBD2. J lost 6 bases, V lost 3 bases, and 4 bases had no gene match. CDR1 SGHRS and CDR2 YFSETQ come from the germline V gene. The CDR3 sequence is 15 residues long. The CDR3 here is CASSSGLAGGGEQYF. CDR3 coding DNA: TGCGCCAGCAGCTCGGGACTAGCGGGAGGCGGCGAGCAGTACTTC. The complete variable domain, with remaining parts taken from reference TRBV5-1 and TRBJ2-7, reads KAGVTQTPRYLIKTRGQQVTLSCSPISGHRSVSWYQQTPGQGLQFLFEYFSETQRNKGNFPGRFSGRQFSNSRSEMNVSTLELGDSALYLCASSSGLAGGGEQYFGPGTRLTVT.

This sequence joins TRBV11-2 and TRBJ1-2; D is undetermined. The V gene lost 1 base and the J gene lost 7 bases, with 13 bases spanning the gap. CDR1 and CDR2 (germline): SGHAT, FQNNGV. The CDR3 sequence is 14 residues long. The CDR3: CASSLARFPRGYTF. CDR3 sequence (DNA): TGTGCCAGCAGCTTAGCCCGGTTCCCGCGTGGCTACACCTTC.

In DNA, the CDR3 is TGCGCCAGTTACACTAGCGGGAGTTTCACAGATACGCAGTATTTT. It is translated as CASYTSGSFTDTQYF. This chain uses TRBV5-1 with TRBJ2-3; 11 positions match TRBD2. Per germline, CDR1 SGHRS and CDR2 YFSETQ. Trimming cost V 8 bases and J 2 bases; bases outside gene matches: 7. The CDR3 is 15 residues long.